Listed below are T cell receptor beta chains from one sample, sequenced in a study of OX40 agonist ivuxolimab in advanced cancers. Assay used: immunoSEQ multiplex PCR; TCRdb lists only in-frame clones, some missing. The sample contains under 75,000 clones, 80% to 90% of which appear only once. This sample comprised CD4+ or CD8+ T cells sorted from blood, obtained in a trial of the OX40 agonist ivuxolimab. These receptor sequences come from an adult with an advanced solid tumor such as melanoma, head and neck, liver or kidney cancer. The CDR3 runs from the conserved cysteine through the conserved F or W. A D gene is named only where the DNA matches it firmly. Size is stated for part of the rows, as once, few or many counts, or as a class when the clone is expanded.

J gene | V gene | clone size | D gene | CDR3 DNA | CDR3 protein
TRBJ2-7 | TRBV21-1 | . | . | TGTGCCAGCAGCAAAAAAAGGGGGAATTACGAGCAGTACTTC | CASSKKRGNYEQYF
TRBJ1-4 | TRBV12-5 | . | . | TGTGCTAGTGGTCGGAGGACAGCAACTAATGAAAAACTGTTTTTT | CASGRRTATNEKLFF
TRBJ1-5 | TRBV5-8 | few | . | TGTGCCAGCAGCTTGGGCAGACTCCTCAATCAGCCCCAGCATTTT | CASSLGRLLNQPQHF
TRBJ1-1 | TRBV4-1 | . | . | TGCGCCAGCAGCCTTACAGGATTAGCCACTGAAGCTTTCTTT | CASSLTGLATEAFF
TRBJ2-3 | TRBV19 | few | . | TGTGCCAGTAGTAACACCAATACGCAGTATTTT | CASSNTNTQYF
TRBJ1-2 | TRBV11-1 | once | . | TGTGCCAGCAGTCCAGACACCGGCAACTATGGCTACACCTTC | CASSPDTGNYGYTF
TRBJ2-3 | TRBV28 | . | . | TGTGCCAGCAGTTTACTGGCACCGACCACAGATACGCAGTATTTT | CASSLLAPTTDTQYF
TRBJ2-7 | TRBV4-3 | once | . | TGCGCCAGCAGCCAAGAGGGTGATAGCGGTTACGAAGGGCAGTACTTC | CASSQEGDSGYEGQYF
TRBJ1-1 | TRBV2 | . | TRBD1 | TGTGCCAGCAGTGGACAGGGGAACACTGAAGCTTTCTTT | CASSGQGNTEAFF
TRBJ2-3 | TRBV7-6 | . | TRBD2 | TGTGCCAGCTCGGGGGGGCTCGGCACAGATACGCAGTATTTT | CASSGGLGTDTQYF